This T cell receptor (beta chain) was sequenced during a study of T cell repertoires in cytomegalovirus infection. Study-level information: CMV infection and matching HLA type were both indicated by public TCR beta signatures. General study findings and limits: There were HLA-C-restricted CMV-specific TCR beta clonotypes dominating the ex vivo response.

Trimming left V 6 bases short and J 1 base short, with 10 bases between. The CDR3 contains 14 residues. TCRdb re-called the reads with MiXCR, one entry per CDR3 protein. The sample has around 89,000 distinct CDR3 sequences, roughly 29% seen once; the top ten hold over 60%. Notes on this clonotype: Its antigen is unknown.

This TCR was recovered from a human donor in good health (CMV status not recorded). Some clones in this sample may be carry-over from other donors' samples. The rearrangement uses TRBV12-3 or TRBV12-4 and TRBJ2-1; D is ambiguous. This material consisted of CD8+ T cells from cultured PBMCs, taken from culture after CMV antigen stimulation. The DNA of the CDR3 is TGTGCCAGCAGCCGCCTTATTTCCTACAATGAGCAGTTCTTC. Its translation is CASSRLISYNEQFF.